Below, 2 T cell receptor beta chains from the same sample are listed, as sequenced in a study of CD8 T cells in Susac syndrome. Reverse transcription of roughly 0.5 to 1 ug RNA was carried out with random hexamers. MiXCR, applied by TCRdb to the immunoSEQ multiplex PCR reads, yields one record per CDR3 protein. This table has approximately 270,000 distinct CDR3 sequences, around 93% appearing once. Material: CD4+ T cells from PBMCs. All receptors come from a human donor with multiple sclerosis.

The genes are TRBV3-1 and TRBJ1-2; possibly TRBD1 for D (6 bases). The V end was cut by 3 bases, the J end by 7 bases, with 12 bases between. The CDR3 totals 13 residues. Germline V gives CDR1 LGHDT, CDR2 YNNKEL (reference sequence). The CDR3 is CASSHRQARGYTF. For the CDR3, the DNA is TGTGCCAGCAGCCATAGACAGGCGCGTGGCTACACCTTC. The full variable domain, with the rest looked up from reference TRBV3-1 and TRBJ1-2, is DTAVSQTPKYLVTQMGNDKSIKCEQNLGHDTMYWYKQDSKKFLKIMFSYNNKELIINETVPNRFSPKSPDKAHLNLHINSLELGDSAVYFCASSHRQARGYTFGSGTRLTVV.

The V call is TRBV30, the J call TRBJ1-5; D is uncertain. V was shortened by 8 bases and J by 3 bases, with 14 bases between the two germline ends. The CDR3 covers 13 residues. Germline CDR1 reads GTSNPN; CDR2 reads SVGIG (reference sequence). This chain's CDR3 is CALRGGVNQPQHF. Written as DNA, the CDR3 is TGTGCCCTACGGGGAGGCGTCAATCAGCCCCAGCATTTT.